This record concerns one T cell receptor beta chain sequence. The CDR3 spans 14 residues. Per germline, CDR1 MNHNS and CDR2 SASEGT. V was cut by 9 bases and J by 0 bases, with 13 bases left in between. Produced via immunoSEQ multiplex PCR; TCRdb's table is partial and in-frame only. The sample yields around 56,000 clones, roughly 90% seen once. The data were obtained in a study of T cell changes during pregnancy in multiple sclerosis. The rearrangement joins TRBV6-1 to TRBJ2-3; tentatively, D is TRBD2 (6 bases). The TCR comes from a female donor with multiple sclerosis, enrolled in a pregnancy study. Specimen: peripheral blood, collected after pregnancy. The chain's CDR3 is CASSGTSSTDTQYF. The CDR3 DNA reads as TGTGCCAGTTCCGGGACTTCCAGCACAGATACGCAGTATTTT.